A single sample gave rise to the 10 T cell receptor beta chains below, sequenced in a study of regulatory T cells in long-lasting Graves disease. Time point of the sample: newly diagnosed GD, antithyroid drugs for less than 3 months. RNA extracted from PBMCs served as the sequencing template. Relying on iRepertoire HTBI primers and Arm-PCR of CDR3 regions, the team built TCR beta libraries. TCRdb independently ran MiXCR on the multiplex PCR reads; one entry per CDR3 protein. The repertoire holds some 220,000 distinct CDR3 sequences, with around 20% as singletons. A further study also used this sample, focusing on T cells in Graves' hyperthyroidism and ophthalmopathy.

The specimen comprised peripheral blood mononuclear cells (PBMCs), sampled at new diagnosis, from a patient treated with antithyroid drugs. These TCRs come from a woman in her 30s with Graves disease.

This clonotype was detected many times. This chain connects TRBV11-2 to TRBJ2-2; the D gene is possibly TRBD2 (5 bases). Trimming took off 5 bases at V and 6 bases at J, with 16 bases between the two ends. CDR3 length: 15 amino acids. The germline CDR1 and CDR2 sequences are SGHAT and FQNNGV. The CDR3 spells CASSRAGILPGELFF. The CDR3 region has the DNA TGTGCCAGCAGCCGGGCCGGGATCCTCCCCGGGGAGCTGTTTTTT.

This clonotype has a count of ten or more. This CDR3 is CASGLHPGQGAYYGYTF. The CDR3 bases are TGTGCTAGTGGTTTGCACCCGGGACAGGGGGCATACTATGGCTACACCTTC. The chain uses TRBV12-5 and TRBJ1-2; TRBD1 matches at 12 bases. Trimming took 2 bases from V and 3 from J; bases not matched to a gene: 7. Per the germline V gene, CDR1 is LGHNT and CDR2 is FRNRAP. CDR3 length: 17 residues.

The V call is TRBV11-1, the J call TRBJ2-7; TRBD1 matches at 7 bases. The CDR3 totals 15 residues. Germline CDR1 is SGHAT and CDR2 is FQDESV (reference sequence). Trimming cost V 7 bases and J 0 bases; bases outside gene matches: 9. This CDR3 reads CASKTLQGDSYEQYF. CDR3 coding DNA: TGTGCCAGCAAAACTCTTCAGGGGGACTCCTACGAGCAGTACTTC.

This clonotype has at least ten counts. This chain links TRBV27 with TRBJ2-1; TRBD1 matches at 8 bases. The germline CDR1 and CDR2 sequences are MNHEY and SMNVEV (reference sequence). J was trimmed by 12 bases and V by 1 base; bases with no gene match: 2. This CDR3 comprises 12 residues. CDR3 residues: CASSLYQGAQFF. In DNA, the CDR3 is TGTGCCAGCAGTTTATACCAGGGGGCGCAGTTCTTC.

This clonotype has a count of ten or more. The J gene is TRBJ1-4, the V gene TRBV6-5; D is perhaps TRBD1 (5 bases). The CDR3 loop spans 16 amino acids. The germline CDR1 and CDR2 sequences are MNHEY and SVGAGI. Trimming took 0 bases from V and 8 from J, leaving 16 bases between them. CDR3 DNA sequence: TGTGCCAGCAGTTACTCGAGCCAGGGATTAAACGAAAAACTGTTTTTT. Encoded protein: CASSYSSQGLNEKLFF.

CDR3 protein: CASSLVAGGPFDNEQFF. The CDR3 DNA follows: TGCGCCAGCAGCTTGGTAGCGGGAGGGCCTTTTGACAATGAGCAGTTCTTC. The rearrangement uses TRBV5-1 and TRBJ2-1; the match to TRBD2 covers 11 bases. The V and J ends lost 0 bases and 5 bases, in that order; junction bases with no gene match: 7. Germline V lookup: CDR1 SGHRS, CDR2 YFSETQ. The length of the CDR3 is 17 residues.

The rearrangement links TRBV29-1 to TRBJ2-1; 7 nucleotides agree with TRBD2. CDR3 length equals 16 residues. Trimming cost V 0 bases and J 0 bases; bases outside gene matches: 5. Germline V CDR1 and CDR2: SQVTM, ANQGSEA. CDR3 coding DNA: TGCAGCGTTGAAGATTGGCGGGAGAGCTCCTACAATGAGCAGTTCTTC. This sequence encodes CSVEDWRESSYNEQFF.

This clonotype was picked up one time. The chain combines TRBV15 with TRBJ2-7; TRBD1 matches at 9 bases. V lost 5 bases, J lost 1 base, and 6 bases stayed unmatched. The length of the CDR3 is 15 residues. Germline CDR1 LNHNV, CDR2 YYDKDF (reference sequence). CDR3 sequence reads: CATSGSGTGSYEQYF. Here the CDR3 DNA reads TGTGCCACCAGCGGATCCGGGACAGGGTCCTACGAGCAGTACTTC.

This clonotype has a handful of counts. The chain is built from TRBV2 and TRBJ1-3, with D tentatively TRBD1 (5 bases). V was pared by 3 bases and J by 8 bases, with 11 bases between. Germline-derived CDR1 and CDR2 are SNHLY and FYNNEI. This CDR3 comprises 13 residues. Here the CDR3 reads CASSESPGHTIYF. Written as DNA, the CDR3 is TGTGCCAGCAGTGAGTCTCCGGGGCACACCATATATTTT.

This clonotype has at least ten counts. The chain employs TRBV6-1 and TRBJ1-5, with 7 bases aligning to TRBD1. This CDR3 contains 14 residues. The V gene end was trimmed by 9 bases and the J gene end by 3 bases; junction bases not matched to a gene: 8. Germline lookup yields CDR1 MNHNS and CDR2 SASEGT. The CDR3 region is CASTGQALNQPQHF. The CDR3 DNA sequence: TGTGCCAGTACCGGACAGGCCCTCAATCAGCCCCAGCATTTT.